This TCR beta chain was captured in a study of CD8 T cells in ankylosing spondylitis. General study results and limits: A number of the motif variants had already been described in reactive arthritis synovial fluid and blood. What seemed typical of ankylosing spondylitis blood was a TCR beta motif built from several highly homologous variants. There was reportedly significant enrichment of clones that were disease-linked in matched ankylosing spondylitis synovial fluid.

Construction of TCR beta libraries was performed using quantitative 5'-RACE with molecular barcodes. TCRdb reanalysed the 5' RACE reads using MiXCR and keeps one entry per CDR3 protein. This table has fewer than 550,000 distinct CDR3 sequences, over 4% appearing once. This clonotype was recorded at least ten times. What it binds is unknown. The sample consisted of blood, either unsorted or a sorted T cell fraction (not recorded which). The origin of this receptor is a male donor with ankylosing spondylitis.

For the CDR3, the DNA is TGTGCCATCAGTGAGATGGTCTACGAGCAGTACTTC. It is translated as CAISEMVYEQYF. The V call is TRBV10-3, the J call TRBJ2-7; D not certain. Between the trimmed V and J ends, which lost 2 bases and 3 bases, there was a span of 5 bases. Germline V gene sequence: CDR1 ENHRY, CDR2 SYGVKD. This CDR3 is built from 12 residues.